This T cell receptor (beta chain) emerged from a study of identical twins. Template switching created a universal primer site, and the cDNA included unique molecular identifiers. TCRdb reanalysed the 5' RACE reads using MiXCR and keeps one entry per CDR3 protein. This table has fewer than 250,000 distinct CDR3 sequences, around a tenth appearing once. Trimming left V 7 bases short and J 4 bases short, with 9 bases between. CDR1 MNHEY and CDR2 SVGEGT come from the germline V gene. The CDR3 runs 12 residues. Sequencing was carried out using memory (CD45RO+) T cells sorted from blood. The clonotype comes from a woman under 30 in good health. The chain employs TRBV6-2 or TRBV6-3 and TRBJ2-3; D ambiguous. CDR3 bases: TGTGCCAGCACCCCGCACCCAGATACGCAGTATTTT. Amino acid sequence: CASTPHPDTQYF.